Following are 27 T cell receptor beta chains from one sample sequenced in a study of technical replicates of blood from a handful of donors. TCRdb's table, derived via immunoSEQ multiplex PCR, lists solely in-frame clones and lacks some. The sample has 50,000 to 60,000 clones; 91% are singletons. Sequencing was carried out using PBMCs. These receptors all stem from a human donor in good health. Some clones in this sample may be carry-over from other donors' samples.

The CDR3 DNA sequence: TGTGCCAGCAGCTTAAAGGCTAGCGGCAGCTACGAGCAGTACTTC. Translated: CASSLKASGSYEQYF. The chain carries TRBV7-2 and TRBJ2-7, with TRBD2 identical over 7 bases. In germline, CDR1 is SGHTA, CDR2 FQGNSA. The V gene end was trimmed by 2 bases and the J gene end by 3 bases; junction bases not matched to a gene: 7. The CDR3 loop spans 15 amino acids.

This clone occurred once. The chain recombines TRBV4-3 with TRBJ1-2; possible D gene TRBD1, 5 bases. Germline lookup yields CDR1 LGHNA and CDR2 YSLEER. The CDR3 contains 14 residues. V was shortened by 5 bases and J by 2 bases, with 12 bases between the two germline ends. CDR3 sequence: CASSTGNRNYGYTF. In DNA, the CDR3 is TGCGCCAGCAGCACGGGCAACAGGAACTATGGCTACACCTTC.

This sequence joins TRBV7-2 and TRBJ1-5, with D hard to call. V lost 1 base, J lost 5 bases, and 6 bases lay in between. From germline, CDR1 is SGHTA and CDR2 FQGNSA. This CDR3 comprises 13 residues. For the CDR3, the DNA is TGTGCCAGCAGCTTAGACAGAGATCAGCCCCAGCATTTT. It translates to CASSLDRDQPQHF.

The chain couples TRBV11-2 to TRBJ2-7; perhaps TRBD2 as D (5 bases). The germline V gene has CDR1 SGHAT and CDR2 FQNNGV. Deletions cut 3 bases from V and 0 bases from J, with 9 bases between. This CDR3 has 14 amino acids. The CDR3: CASSFYSGSYEQYF. In DNA, the CDR3 is TGTGCCAGCAGCTTCTACAGCGGCTCCTACGAGCAGTACTTC.

The V and J genes are TRBV9 and TRBJ2-3; possible D gene TRBD2, 6 bases. The germline V gene has CDR1 SGDLS and CDR2 YYNGEE. The CDR3 is 13 amino acids. V was shortened by 3 bases and J by 5 bases, with 10 bases between the two germline ends. The CDR3 nucleotides read TGTGCCAGCAGCGCAAACGGGGGAGATACGCAGTATTTT. Protein: CASSANGGDTQYF.

The chain is built from TRBV7-3 and TRBJ2-1; D uncertain. Germline V CDR1 and CDR2: SGHTA, FQGTGA. V lost 3 bases and J 8 bases, leaving 11 bases between the germline ends. The CDR3 spans 13 residues. In DNA, the CDR3 is TGTGCCAGCAGCTTTGGTTGGTCGGATGAGCAGTTCTTC. Translation gives CASSFGWSDEQFF.

The sample holds one count of this clone. V and J are TRBV6-1 and TRBJ1-2; TRBD1 might be the D (6 bases). The CDR3 spans 17 residues. Germline lookup yields CDR1 MNHNS and CDR2 SASEGT. The V end lost 1 base, the J end lost 2 bases, and 17 bases lay between the germline ends. The CDR3 nucleotides are TGTGCCAGCAGTGAAGTGTACAGGGCGAGTTCAAACTATGGCTACACCTTC. This sequence encodes CASSEVYRASSNYGYTF.

The CDR3 region has the DNA TGTGCCACACCCAGGGGAACCGGGACAGGGGAGGTAGATACGCAGTATTTT. Translation: CATPRGTGTGEVDTQYF. The chain links TRBV2 to TRBJ2-3; 10 bases match TRBD1. The CDR3 has 17 amino acids. In germline, CDR1 is SNHLY, CDR2 FYNNEI. The V gene end was trimmed by 10 bases and the J gene end by 5 bases; junction bases not matched to a gene: 18.

This clone was picked up one time. The V call is TRBV9, the J call TRBJ2-3; 9 bases are shared with TRBD1. The CDR3 has 14 amino acids. The V segment lost 4 bases and the J segment 3 bases; nucleotides outside the gene matches: 3. CDR1 and CDR2 (germline): SGDLS, YYNGEE. CDR3 protein: CASSLQGATDTQYF. The CDR3 DNA follows: TGTGCCAGCAGCTTACAGGGGGCGACAGATACGCAGTATTTT.

The chain uses TRBV14 and TRBJ2-7; D call uncertain. Germline CDR1 and CDR2: SGHDN and FVKESK. The CDR3 loop spans 13 amino acids. Trimming stripped 0 bases from V and 4 bases from J, with 7 bases between. The CDR3 region is CASSQDPGYEQYF. In DNA, the CDR3 is TGTGCCAGCAGCCAAGATCCCGGGTACGAGCAGTACTTC.

This chain joins TRBV11-3 and TRBJ2-3; 7 bases match TRBD2. The CDR3 extends over 14 amino acids. From germline, CDR1 is SGHNT and CDR2 YENEEA. Trimming removed 1 base from V and 5 bases from J; junction bases left unmatched: 3. The CDR3 spells CASSLGASGDTQYF. The CDR3 DNA is TGTGCCAGCAGCTTAGGGGCTAGCGGAGATACGCAGTATTTT.

This chain uses TRBV13 with TRBJ2-5; 7 nucleotides align to TRBD2. The CDR3 extends over 15 amino acids. Germline CDR1 reads PRHDT; CDR2 reads FYEKMQ (reference sequence). V trimming: 5 bases; J trimming: 5 bases; junction bases outside the gene matches: 11. CDR3 nucleotide sequence: TGTGCCAGCAGCCTCAGGACTAGTGGTGGGGAGACCCAGTACTTC. It encodes CASSLRTSGGETQYF.

The chain recombines TRBV13 with TRBJ1-1; D possibly corresponds to TRBD1 (5 bases). With 1 base removed from V and 7 bases from J, the gap between germline ends came to 10 bases. The CDR3 totals 13 residues. CDR1 is PRHDT, CDR2 FYEKMQ, per germline (reference sequence). The CDR3 loop reads CASSLVMDNEAFF. The CDR3 region has the DNA TGTGCCAGCAGCTTAGTAATGGACAATGAAGCTTTCTTT.

This chain connects TRBV5-1 to TRBJ2-1; D call uncertain. Germline lookup yields CDR1 SGHRS and CDR2 YFSETQ. This CDR3 contains 15 residues. V lost 7 bases and J 0 bases, leaving 14 bases between the germline ends. This CDR3 is CASRREERSYNEQFF. CDR3 nucleotide sequence: TGCGCCAGCCGACGTGAAGAGCGCTCCTACAATGAGCAGTTCTTC.

CDR3 nucleotides: TGTGCCATCAGTGAGAGGCCGGCGACAGTCAATGGCTACACCTTC. Translation gives CAISERPATVNGYTF. The V gene is TRBV10-3, the J gene TRBJ1-2, with D possibly being TRBD1 (5 bases). Germline V lookup: CDR1 ENHRY, CDR2 SYGVKD. Trimming took 2 bases from V and 6 from J, leaving 16 bases between them. CDR3 length: 15 residues.

This rearrangement joins TRBV7-2 to TRBJ1-1, with 10 nucleotides matching TRBD1. V shed 5 bases and J 7 bases; nucleotides not matched to a gene: 4. The CDR3 is 13 amino acids. In germline, CDR1 is SGHTA, CDR2 FQGNSA. The CDR3 nucleotides read TGTGCCAGCAGCACGGACAGGGGGAATGAAGCTTTCTTT. Protein sequence: CASSTDRGNEAFF.

Only one count was recorded for this clone. One end of the junction fails to match germline, which may point to a read error. The chain couples TRBV30 to TRBJ1-2; unclear D gene. This CDR3 has 10 amino acids. Germline values: CDR1 GTSNPN, CDR2 SVGIG (reference sequence). CDR3 nucleotides: TGTGCCCGGAGGGCGGGAGGCTACACCTTC. Its translation: CARRAGGYTF.

The CDR3 DNA reads TGTGCCAGCAGCCTGGGACTAGCGGGAGGCGGACAGTACTTC. Translation: CASSLGLAGGGQYF. The chain uses TRBV7-9 and TRBJ2-5, with TRBD2 identical over 15 bases. Trimming took 5 bases from V and 11 from J; bases not matched to a gene: 6. CDR1 and CDR2 (germline): SEHNR, FQNEAQ (reference sequence). CDR3 size: 14 residues. Full variable domain (missing parts from reference TRBV7-9 and TRBJ2-5): DTGVSQNPRHKITKRGQNVTFRCDPISEHNRLYWYRQTLGQGPEFLTYFQNEAQLEKSRLLSDRFSAERPKGSFSTLEIQRTEQGDSAMYLCASSLGLAGGGQYFGPGTRLLVL.

The chain is built from TRBV7-9 and TRBJ2-7; maybe TRBD2 (6 bases). Germline V gene lookup returns CDR1 SEHNR and CDR2 FQNEAQ (reference sequence). CDR3 length: 15 amino acids. V lost 4 bases to trimming and J lost 0 bases, with 13 bases between them. The CDR3 DNA reads TGTGCCAGCAGCTCCATGGGACTCGTCTCCTACGAGCAGTACTTC. Translation gives CASSSMGLVSYEQYF.

The chain joins TRBV5-6 to TRBJ1-1; 7 bases align to TRBD1. With V trimmed by 4 bases and J by 4 bases, 7 bases remained unmatched. The germline gives CDR1 SGHDT, CDR2 YYEEEE. CDR3 length: 14 residues. The CDR3 DNA is TGTGCCAGCAGCAGACAGGGTTGGAGCACTGAAGCTTTCTTT. As protein: CASSRQGWSTEAFF. The full variable domain, completed using reference TRBV5-6 and TRBJ1-1, is DAGVTQSPTHLIKTRGQQVTLRCSPKSGHDTVSWYQQALGQGPQFIFQYYEEEERQRGNFPDRFSGHQFPNYSSELNVNALLLGDSALYLCASSRQGWSTEAFFGQGTRLTVV.

This clone is a singleton in its sample. V and J are TRBV16 and TRBJ2-7; D is undetermined. This CDR3 is 13 amino acids long. The V end was cut by 5 bases, the J end by 4 bases, with 12 bases between. CDR1 and CDR2 from the germline V gene are KGHSY and FQNENV. CDR3 sequence reads: CASSERQVYEQYF. The DNA for the CDR3 is TGTGCCAGCAGCGAAAGGCAGGTATACGAGCAGTACTTC.

J is TRBJ2-5 and V is TRBV5-6; 10 nucleotides align to TRBD1. The V gene end was trimmed by 4 bases and the J gene end by 5 bases; junction bases not matched to a gene: 11. The CDR3 extends over 16 amino acids. Germline CDR1 is SGHDT and CDR2 is YYEEEE. The CDR3 spells CASSVTGGYSRETQYF. CDR3 in DNA: TGTGCCAGCAGCGTGACAGGGGGCTACTCTCGGGAGACCCAGTACTTC.

This clone appeared once. CDR3 protein: CASSPLGTALNTEAFF. Here the CDR3 DNA reads TGTGCCAGCTCACCCCTCGGGACAGCTTTGAACACTGAAGCTTTCTTT. This sequence joins TRBV18 and TRBJ1-1; 7 nucleotides agree with TRBD1. The CDR3 has 16 amino acids. V shed 3 bases, J shed 0 bases, and the junction held 7 bases outside the gene matches. The germline gives CDR1 KGHSH, CDR2 LQKENI.

The chain has TRBV5-1 and TRBJ1-1; no clear D gene. V lost 3 bases and J lost 3, with 12 bases in between. Germline loops: CDR1 SGHRS, CDR2 YFSETQ. The CDR3 has 14 amino acids. This chain's CDR3 is CASSSEVWDTEAFF. In nucleotides, the CDR3 is TGCGCCAGCAGCTCGGAGGTGTGGGACACTGAAGCTTTCTTT.

J is TRBJ1-1 and V is TRBV29-1; 8 positions agree with TRBD1. The germline gives CDR1 SQVTM, CDR2 ANQGSEA. The CDR3 sequence is 13 residues long. V lost 5 bases and J lost 0; bases outside the gene matches: 2. CDR3 DNA: TGCAGCGTTCAGGGGGCTTTGAACACTGAAGCTTTCTTT. Protein: CSVQGALNTEAFF.

This clone was detected only a few times. The chain combines TRBV30 with TRBJ2-7, with D possibly TRBD2 on 6 matching bases. The germline V gene encodes CDR1 GTSNPN and CDR2 SVGIG (reference sequence). V was cut by 0 bases and J by 0 bases, with 15 bases left in between. The CDR3 covers 16 residues. This CDR3 is CAWSVLAGSSSYEQYF. CDR3 nucleotides: TGTGCCTGGAGTGTACTGGCGGGGTCAAGCTCCTACGAGCAGTACTTC.

This chain connects TRBV18 to TRBJ2-1, with 8 positions matching TRBD2. The CDR3 totals 15 residues. CDR1 KGHSH and CDR2 LQKENI come from the germline V gene. The trim removed 1 base at V and 7 bases at J, leaving 6 bases unmatched. The CDR3 sequence: CASSPLGLASNEQFF. The CDR3 DNA reads as TGTGCCAGCTCACCACTAGGACTAGCTTCGAATGAGCAGTTCTTC.